This note documents a single TCR beta chain sequence. This sample was taken from a study of blood T cells in healthy people across ages. Primed by a sample-barcoded 5' primer and a J-beta primer mix, a second PCR proceeded for 7 to 11 cycles. TCRdb ran MiXCR on the 5' RACE reads and lists one entry per CDR3 protein. The repertoire holds about 930,000 distinct CDR3 sequences, with almost 30% as singletons. CDR1 and CDR2 from the germline V gene are MGHRA and YSYEKL. J lost 2 bases, V lost 3 bases, and 12 bases had no gene match. The CDR3 sequence is 17 residues long. This sample was shared with a second study, whose subject was T cells of mothers and their children. This second report adds: Regardless of relatedness, pairs show thymic selection shaping TCR recombination output in a similar manner.

The specimen sequenced was blood. The sequence was collected from a woman aged 40 to 50 in good health. The chain joins TRBV4-1 to TRBJ2-7; 8 nucleotides line up with TRBD1. The CDR3, as DNA: TGCGCCAGCAGCCACCCTACGGACAGGGAAGCCCCCTACGAGCAGTACTTC. This gives the protein CASSHPTDREAPYEQYF.